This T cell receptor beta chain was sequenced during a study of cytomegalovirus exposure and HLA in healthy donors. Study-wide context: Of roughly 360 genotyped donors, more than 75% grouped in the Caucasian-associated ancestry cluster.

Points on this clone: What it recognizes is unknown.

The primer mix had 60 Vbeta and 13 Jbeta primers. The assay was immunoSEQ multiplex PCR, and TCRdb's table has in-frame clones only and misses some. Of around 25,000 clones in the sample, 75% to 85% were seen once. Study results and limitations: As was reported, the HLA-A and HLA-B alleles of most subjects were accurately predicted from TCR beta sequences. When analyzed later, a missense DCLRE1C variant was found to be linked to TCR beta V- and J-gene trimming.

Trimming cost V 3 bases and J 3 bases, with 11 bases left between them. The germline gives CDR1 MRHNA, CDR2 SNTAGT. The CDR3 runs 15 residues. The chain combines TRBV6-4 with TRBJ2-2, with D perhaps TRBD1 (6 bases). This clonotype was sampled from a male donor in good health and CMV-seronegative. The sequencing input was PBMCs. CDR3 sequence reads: CASSERGSDTGELFF. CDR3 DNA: TGTGCCAGCAGTGAAAGGGGGAGTGACACCGGGGAGCTGTTTTTT.